One and the same sample provided the 2 T cell receptor beta chains below, sequenced in a study of blood T cell repertoires in COVID-19. Here immunoSEQ multiplex PCR was the method, and the copy in TCRdb shows in-frame clones only, minus some. Of about 26,000 clones listed, approximately 92% were seen once; the top ten hold approximately 3%. The sequenced sample consisted of peripheral blood. Receptors originate from a human donor in a cohort sampled during active COVID-19.

V and J are TRBV5-4 and TRBJ2-7; 7 positions agree with TRBD1. The CDR3 is made up of 13 amino acids. Germline V gene sequence: CDR1 SGHNT, CDR2 YYREEE (reference sequence). V dropped 4 bases and J dropped 3; count of bases not matched to a gene: 4. CDR3 DNA sequence: TGTGCCAGCAGCCGGGACAGTCGCTACGAGCAGTACGTC. Encoded protein: CASSRDSRYEQYV.

The V gene is TRBV20-1, the J gene TRBJ2-1; 8 bases are shared with TRBD1. CDR1 and CDR2 from the germline V gene are DFQATT and SNEGSKA (reference sequence). The CDR3 runs to 14 residues. Trimming removed 3 bases from V and 6 bases from J; junction bases left unmatched: 7. The CDR3 DNA sequence: TGCAGTGCTAGTAAGACAGGGGAAGGCAATGAGCAGTTCTTC. Its translation is CSASKTGEGNEQFF.